The source of this TCR beta chain is a study of regulatory T cells in long-lasting Graves disease. This clonotype was observed a handful of times. Its matching antigen is unknown. The time point is: newly diagnosed GD, antithyroid drugs for less than 3 months. Generation of the TCR library employed RNA extracted from PBMCs. The CDR3 contains 16 residues. Trimming stripped 0 bases from V and 8 bases from J, with 16 bases between. Per germline, CDR1 LGHNA and CDR2 YNFKEQ. Building the TCR beta libraries relied on iRepertoire HTBI primers, and CDR3 regions underwent Arm-PCR. TCRdb ran MiXCR on the multiplex PCR reads and lists one entry per CDR3 protein. This repertoire shows more than 300,000 distinct CDR3 sequences, about a sixth found once; its top ten account for 20% to 25%. Study outcomes and limitations: Persistent Graves' patients showed less TCR diversity than newly diagnosed patients showed. Tissue studied was limited to peripheral blood, excluding thyroid tissue.

The chain has TRBV4-2 and TRBJ1-4; D perhaps matches TRBD1 (5 bases). The starting material was peripheral blood mononuclear cells (PBMCs), obtained at new diagnosis, from a patient treated with antithyroid drugs. This clonotype originated in a female donor with Graves disease. The chain's CDR3 is CASSQDSAGMGEKLFF. The CDR3 DNA sequence: TGTGCCAGCAGCCAAGATTCGGCAGGGATGGGCGAAAAACTGTTTTTT.